This is a list of T cell receptor beta chains from one sample in a study of cytomegalovirus exposure and HLA in healthy donors. Assay: immunoSEQ multiplex PCR; the TCRdb copy retains only in-frame clones and omits some. The sample carries about 240,000 clones, approximately 86% recorded once. Sequencing used PBMCs. These receptors originate from a woman younger than 45 in good health and CMV-seropositive. The CDR3 runs from the conserved cysteine through the conserved F or W. The D gene is left open where the match is weak. Not every row has a clone size; where given, it reads once, few, many or a size class.

clone_size d_call j_call v_call cdr3_aa cdr3_nt
. . TRBJ2-5 TRBV7-6 CASSLALGLETQYF TGTGCCAGCAGCTTAGCACTCGGGTTGGAGACCCAGTACTTC
. . TRBJ1-3 TRBV30 CAWGQNSGNTIYF TGTGCCTGGGGACAGAACTCTGGAAACACCATATATTTT
. TRBD1 TRBJ1-2 TRBV19 CASSTWTGPYGYTF TGTGCCAGTAGTACATGGACAGGGCCCTATGGCTACACCTTC
. . TRBJ2-7 TRBV19 CASSKGHPYEQYF TGTGCCAGTAGTAAGGGACACCCATACGAGCAGTACTTC
. TRBD2 TRBJ2-1 TRBV27 CASSLLGTSGYNEQFF TGTGCCAGCAGTTTACTGGGGACTAGCGGTTACAATGAGCAGTTCTTC
. TRBD1 TRBJ1-2 TRBV5-1 CASSPLSTGDGYTF TGCGCCAGCAGCCCTCTCTCCACAGGGGATGGCTACACCTTC
. . TRBJ2-1 TRBV11-2 CASSSTTPPYNEQFF TGTGCCAGCAGCTCAACTACCCCTCCCTACAATGAGCAGTTCTTC
. . TRBJ2-6 TRBV7-6 CASSLEPGVLPSGANVLTF TGTGCCAGCAGCTTAGAACCGGGAGTGCTTCCCTCTGGGGCCAACGTCCTGACTTTC
. . TRBJ1-1 TRBV27 CASSLRGRRNTEAFF TGTGCCAGCAGCCTACGGGGTCGAAGGAACACTGAAGCTTTCTTT
. . TRBJ1-2 TRBV6-1 CASTPTGTRGYTF TGTGCCAGCACCCCTACAGGGACGCGAGGCTACACCTTC
. TRBD1 TRBJ2-7 TRBV28 CASSFPTQGVSYEQYF TGTGCCAGCAGTTTCCCCACCCAGGGGGTTAGCTACGAGCAGTACTTC
. . TRBJ2-5 TRBV19 CASSIDPGTQYF TGTGCCAGTAGTATAGATCCCGGGACCCAGTACTTC
. TRBD1 TRBJ2-3 TRBV4-2 CASSPRQGMTDTQYF TGTGCCAGCAGCCCGAGACAGGGTATGACAGATACGCAGTATTTT
once . TRBJ2-2 TRBV7-9 CASSLAGTTGELFF TGTGCCAGCAGCTTAGCCGGGACTACCGGGGAGCTGTTTTTT
once . TRBJ1-3 TRBV18 CASSPITRNTIYF TGTGCCAGCTCACCGATAACCCGGAACACCATATATTTT
. . TRBJ2-1 TRBV28 CASSSPGLHLEQFF TGTGCCAGCAGTTCACCGGGACTTCACCTAGAGCAGTTCTTC
once TRBD1 TRBJ2-5 TRBV10-3 CAIKGTGVQETQYF TGTGCCATCAAGGGGACAGGGGTACAAGAGACCCAGTACTTC
. TRBD2 TRBJ2-7 TRBV11-2 CASSAPGRGIYEQYF TGTGCCAGCAGCGCCCCCGGGAGGGGGATCTACGAGCAGTACTTC
. TRBD1 TRBJ1-2 TRBV9 CASSVDGQGRYGYTF TGTGCCAGCAGCGTAGACGGACAGGGCCGCTATGGCTACACCTTC
. . TRBJ2-7 TRBV10-3 CAISESFAGPYEQYF TGTGCCATCAGTGAGTCTTTTGCAGGGCCCTACGAGCAGTACTTC
. . TRBJ2-1 TRBV5-1 CASSLDSRDYNEQFF TGCGCCAGCAGCTTGGACAGCCGGGACTACAATGAGCAGTTCTTC
. TRBD1 TRBJ1-2 TRBV6-1 CASRLTGGDGYTF TGTGCCAGCAGACTCACAGGGGGCGATGGCTACACCTTC
. TRBD1 TRBJ2-3 TRBV7-2 CASSFRDRLTDTQYF TGTGCCAGCAGCTTCCGGGACAGACTCACAGATACGCAGTATTTT